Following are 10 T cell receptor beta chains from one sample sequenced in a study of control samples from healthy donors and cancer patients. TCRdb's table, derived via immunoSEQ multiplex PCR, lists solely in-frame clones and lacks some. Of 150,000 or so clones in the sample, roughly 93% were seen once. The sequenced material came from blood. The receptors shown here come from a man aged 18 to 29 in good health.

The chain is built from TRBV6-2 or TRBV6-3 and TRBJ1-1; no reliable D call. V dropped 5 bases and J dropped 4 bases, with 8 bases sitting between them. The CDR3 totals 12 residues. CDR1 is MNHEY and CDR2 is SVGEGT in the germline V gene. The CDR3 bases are TGTGCCAGCAGTCCAGATGGCACTGAAGCTTTCTTT. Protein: CASSPDGTEAFF.

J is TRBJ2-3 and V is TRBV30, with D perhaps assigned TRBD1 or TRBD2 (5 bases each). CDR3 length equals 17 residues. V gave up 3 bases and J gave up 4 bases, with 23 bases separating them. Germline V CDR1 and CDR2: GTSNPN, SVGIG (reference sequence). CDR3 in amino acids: CAWSEPGPTLAADTQYF. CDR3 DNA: TGTGCCTGGAGCGAACCGGGACCCACACTCGCAGCAGATACGCAGTATTTT.

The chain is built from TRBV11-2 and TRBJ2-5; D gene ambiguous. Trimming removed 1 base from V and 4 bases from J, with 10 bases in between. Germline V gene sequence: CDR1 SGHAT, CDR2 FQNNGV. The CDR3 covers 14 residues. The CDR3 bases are TGTGCCAGCAGCTTAGGGCCAGCTAGAGAGACCCAGTACTTC. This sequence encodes CASSLGPARETQYF. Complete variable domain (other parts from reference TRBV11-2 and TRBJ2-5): EAGVAQSPRYKIIEKRQSVAFWCNPISGHATLYWYQQILGQGPKLLIQFQNNGVVDDSQLPKDRFSAERLKGVDSTLKIQPAKLEDSAVYLCASSLGPARETQYFGPGTRLLVL.

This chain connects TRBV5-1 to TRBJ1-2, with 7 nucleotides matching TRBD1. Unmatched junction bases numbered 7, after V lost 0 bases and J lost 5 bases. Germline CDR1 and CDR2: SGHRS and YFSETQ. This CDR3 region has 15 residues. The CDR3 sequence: CASSLEAGGRYGYTF. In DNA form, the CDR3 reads TGCGCCAGCAGCTTGGAGGCAGGGGGTCGGTATGGCTACACCTTC.

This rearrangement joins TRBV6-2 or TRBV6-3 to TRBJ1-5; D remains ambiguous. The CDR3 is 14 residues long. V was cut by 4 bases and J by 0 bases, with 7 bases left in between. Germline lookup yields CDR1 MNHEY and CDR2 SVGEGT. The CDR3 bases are TGTGCCAGCAGTTCGGCGGATAGCAATCAGCCCCAGCATTTT. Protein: CASSSADSNQPQHF.

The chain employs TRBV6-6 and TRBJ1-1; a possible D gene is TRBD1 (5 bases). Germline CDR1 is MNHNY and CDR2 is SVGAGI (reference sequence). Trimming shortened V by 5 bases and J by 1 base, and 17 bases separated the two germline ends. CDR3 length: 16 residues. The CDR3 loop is CASSPAGGGRNTEAFF. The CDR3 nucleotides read TGTGCCAGCAGTCCGGCCGGTGGGGGGAGGAACACTGAAGCTTTCTTT.

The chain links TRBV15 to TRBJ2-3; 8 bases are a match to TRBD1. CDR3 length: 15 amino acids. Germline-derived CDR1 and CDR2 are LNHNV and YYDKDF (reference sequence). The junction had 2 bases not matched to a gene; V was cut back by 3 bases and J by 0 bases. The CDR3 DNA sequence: TGTGCCACCAGCAGGGGACAGGCGAGCACAGATACGCAGTATTTT. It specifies CATSRGQASTDTQYF.

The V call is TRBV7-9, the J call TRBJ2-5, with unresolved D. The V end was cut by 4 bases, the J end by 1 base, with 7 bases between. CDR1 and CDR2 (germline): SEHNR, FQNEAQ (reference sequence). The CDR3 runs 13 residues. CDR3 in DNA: TGTGCCAGCAGCTCCGTCGGCCAAGAGACCCAGTACTTC. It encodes CASSSVGQETQYF.

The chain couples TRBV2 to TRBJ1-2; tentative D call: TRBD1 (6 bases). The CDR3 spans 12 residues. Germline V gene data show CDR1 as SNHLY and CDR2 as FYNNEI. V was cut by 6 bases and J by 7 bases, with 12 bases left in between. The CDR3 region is CASREQGSGYTF. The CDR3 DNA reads TGTGCCAGCAGAGAACAGGGCAGTGGCTACACCTTC.

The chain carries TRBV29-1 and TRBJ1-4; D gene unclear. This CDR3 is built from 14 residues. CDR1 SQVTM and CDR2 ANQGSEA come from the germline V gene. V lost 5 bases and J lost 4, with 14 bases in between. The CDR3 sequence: CSVRYPGFNEKLFF. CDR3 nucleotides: TGCAGCGTTCGTTACCCGGGGTTTAATGAAAAACTGTTTTTT.